This T cell receptor (beta chain) is drawn from a study of T cells in Graves' hyperthyroidism and ophthalmopathy. Study context: Peripheral blood samples were taken at initial diagnosis, prior to any treatment.

Uncontrolled infection, other autoimmune disease, pregnancy or lactation barred patients from enrollment. A roughly 10 ml volume of fresh peripheral blood provided the PBMCs. Study-wide results and caveats: Most clonotypes expanded in the thyroid (above 0.001) were also present in blood.

In the case of this clonotype: Its antigen is not identified.

Authors of the study amplified TCR beta CDR3 regions from RNA transcripts. The study used the HTBI primer set for a first-round RT-PCR of the TCR CDR3. TCRdb passed the multiplex PCR reads through MiXCR, listing each CDR3 protein once. This sample has 700,000 to 850,000 distinct CDR3 sequences, with roughly a third found just once. The V gene's germline CDR1 is SGHTA and CDR2 FQGNSA. J gave up 2 bases and V 5 bases, and 7 bases lay outside the gene matches. CDR3 length equals 16 residues. This chain links TRBV7-2 with TRBJ2-7, with TRBD2 matching over 12 bases. The receptor's source is a woman aged 40 to 50 with Graves' hyperthyroidism. The specimen was blood. DNA of the CDR3: TGTGCCAGCAGCCAAGATGCTAGCGGGAGGGCCTACGAGCAGTACTTC. It encodes CASSQDASGRAYEQYF.